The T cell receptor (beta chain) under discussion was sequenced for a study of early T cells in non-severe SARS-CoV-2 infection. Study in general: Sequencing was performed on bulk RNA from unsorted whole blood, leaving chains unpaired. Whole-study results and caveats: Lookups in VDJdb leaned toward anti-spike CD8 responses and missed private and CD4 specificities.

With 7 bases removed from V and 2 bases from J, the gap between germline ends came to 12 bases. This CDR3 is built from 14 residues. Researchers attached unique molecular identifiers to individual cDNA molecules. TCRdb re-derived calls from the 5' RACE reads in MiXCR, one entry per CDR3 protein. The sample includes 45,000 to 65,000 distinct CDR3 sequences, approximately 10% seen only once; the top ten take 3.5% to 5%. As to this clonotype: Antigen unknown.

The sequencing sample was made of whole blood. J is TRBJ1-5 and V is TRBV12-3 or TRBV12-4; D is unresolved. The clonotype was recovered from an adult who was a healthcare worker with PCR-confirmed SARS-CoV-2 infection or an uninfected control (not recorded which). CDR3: CASTPSGGNQPQHF. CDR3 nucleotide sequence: TGTGCCAGCACCCCCTCGGGAGGCAATCAGCCCCAGCATTTT.